The rows below give T cell receptor beta chains drawn from one sample of a study of T-cell reconstitution after alpha-beta-depleted transplantation in children. TCRdb used MiXCR to reprocess the PCR reads, holding one entry per CDR3 protein. The table has hundreds of thousands of distinct CDR3 sequences, approximately 32% seen once. Sequenced material: PBMCs from the stem cell graft donor, taken from the stem cell graft. Receptor source: a human donor who donated a stem cell graft to a child with aplastic anemia. Both conserved end residues are part of each CDR3. Fields, in order: J gene, D gene, clone size, V gene, CDR3 DNA, CDR3 protein. The D gene is left open where the match is weak. Not all rows give a size; the values are once, few, many and, for expanded clones, a class.

j_call: TRBJ2-1
d_call: TRBD2
clone_size: few
v_call: TRBV20-1
cdr3_nt: TGCAGTGCTAGAGATCTACTAGCGGGAGCTAACAATGAGCAGTTCTTC
cdr3_aa: CSARDLLAGANNEQFF

j_call: TRBJ1-2
d_call: -
clone_size: many
v_call: TRBV25-1
cdr3_nt: TGTGCCAGCAGTGAACAAAACTTGAACGCACCGGGCCGCTTC
cdr3_aa: CASSEQNLNAPGRF

j_call: TRBJ1-1
d_call: -
clone_size: few
v_call: TRBV3-1
cdr3_nt: TGTGCCAGCAGCCAAGCCATCCACACTGAAGCTTTCTTT
cdr3_aa: CASSQAIHTEAFF

j_call: TRBJ2-1
d_call: -
clone_size: -
v_call: TRBV6-5
cdr3_nt: TGTGCCAGCAGTTACCAACGTCTAGGTAGCGGAGCCAGGGGTGAGCAGTTCTTC
cdr3_aa: CASSYQRLGSGARGEQFF

j_call: TRBJ1-2
d_call: -
clone_size: few
v_call: TRBV29-1
cdr3_nt: TGCAGCGCCGGGGGTGGGGACGCTTGGCGCGACTATGGCTACACCTTC
cdr3_aa: CSAGGGDAWRDYGYTF

j_call: TRBJ2-6
d_call: -
clone_size: many
v_call: TRBV4-3
cdr3_nt: TGCGCCAGCAGCCAAGATATTCCAGGGAGTATGTACGTCCTGACTTTC
cdr3_aa: CASSQDIPGSMYVLTF

j_call: TRBJ2-7
d_call: -
clone_size: few
v_call: TRBV5-6
cdr3_nt: TGTGCCAGCAGTCAGGACAGAATAGGGCAGTACTTC
cdr3_aa: CASSQDRIGQYF

j_call: TRBJ1-4
d_call: TRBD1
clone_size: -
v_call: TRBV6-1
cdr3_nt: TGTGCCAGCCGAGTTCCGGGACAGGGGCGTGAAAAACTGTTTTTT
cdr3_aa: CASRVPGQGREKLFF

j_call: TRBJ1-6
d_call: -
clone_size: few
v_call: TRBV3-1
cdr3_nt: TGTGCCAGCAGCCCTAGGACAGCAAGCTATAATTCACCCCTCCACTTT
cdr3_aa: CASSPRTASYNSPLHF

j_call: TRBJ1-2
d_call: -
clone_size: -
v_call: TRBV30
cdr3_nt: TGTGCCTGGAGTGCAATGAACTATGGCTACACCTTC
cdr3_aa: CAWSAMNYGYTF